This T cell receptor beta chain was sequenced in a study of cytomegalovirus exposure and HLA in healthy donors. Primers included in the PCR were 60 Vbeta and 13 Jbeta primers. This table comes from immunoSEQ multiplex PCR, and its TCRdb copy is limited to in-frame clones, with some not included. The repertoire includes roughly 89,000 clones, approximately 80% of them detected once, and approximately 2% sits in the top ten. Germline loops: CDR1 SGHKS, CDR2 YYEKEE (reference sequence). The V and J ends lost 0 bases and 6 bases respectively, with 6 bases between them. The CDR3 consists of 13 residues. A single count supports this clone.

The TCR sequence derives from a man aged 18 to 30 in good health and CMV-seronegative. This chain uses TRBV5-5 with TRBJ1-4; D unclear. Sequenced material: PBMCs. The chain's CDR3 is CASSLESYEKLFF. The CDR3, as DNA: TGTGCCAGCAGCTTGGAGAGTTATGAAAAACTGTTTTTT.